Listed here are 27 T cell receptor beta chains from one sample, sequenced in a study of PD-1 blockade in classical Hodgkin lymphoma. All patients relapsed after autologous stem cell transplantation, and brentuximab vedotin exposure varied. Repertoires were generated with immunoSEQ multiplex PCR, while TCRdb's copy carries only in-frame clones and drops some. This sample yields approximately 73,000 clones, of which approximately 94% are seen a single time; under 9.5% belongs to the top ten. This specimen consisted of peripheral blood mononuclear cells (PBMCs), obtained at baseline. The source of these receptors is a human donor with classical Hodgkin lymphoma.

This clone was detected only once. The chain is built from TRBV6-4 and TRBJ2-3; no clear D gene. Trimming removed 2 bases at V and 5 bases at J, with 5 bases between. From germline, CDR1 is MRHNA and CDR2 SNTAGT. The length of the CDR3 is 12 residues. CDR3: CASSDRKDTQYF. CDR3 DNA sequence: TGTGCCAGCAGTGACCGAAAAGATACGCAGTATTTT.

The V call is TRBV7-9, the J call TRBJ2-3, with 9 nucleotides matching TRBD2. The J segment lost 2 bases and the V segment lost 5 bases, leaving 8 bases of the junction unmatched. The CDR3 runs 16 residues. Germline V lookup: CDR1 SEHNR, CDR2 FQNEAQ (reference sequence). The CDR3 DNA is TGTGCCAGCAGCCCGTGGACTAGCGAGCACACAGATACGCAGTATTTT. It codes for CASSPWTSEHTDTQYF.

Here the CDR3 reads CASSIEEQGAYEQFF. The CDR3 DNA reads TGTGCCAGTAGTATAGAGGAACAGGGGGCTTATGAGCAGTTCTTC. The chain joins TRBV19 to TRBJ2-1, with 9 bases fitting TRBD1. The CDR3 extends over 15 amino acids. Germline assignment: CDR1 LNHDA and CDR2 SQIVND (reference sequence). V trimming: 0 bases; J trimming: 8 bases; junction bases outside the gene matches: 5.

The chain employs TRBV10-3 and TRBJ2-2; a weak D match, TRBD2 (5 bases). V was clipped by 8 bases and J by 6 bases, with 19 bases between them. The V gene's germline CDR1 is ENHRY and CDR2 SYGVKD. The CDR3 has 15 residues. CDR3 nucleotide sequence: TGTGCCATCTCTAGTTTCCGGGATAACTCCGGGGAGCTGTTTTTT. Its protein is CAISSFRDNSGELFF.

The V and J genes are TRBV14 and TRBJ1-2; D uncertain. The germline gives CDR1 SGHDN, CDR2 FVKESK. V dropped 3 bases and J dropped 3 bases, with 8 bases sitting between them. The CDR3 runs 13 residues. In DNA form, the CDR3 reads TGTGCCAGCAGCCAGGGAGTTGACTATGGCTACACCTTC. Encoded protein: CASSQGVDYGYTF.

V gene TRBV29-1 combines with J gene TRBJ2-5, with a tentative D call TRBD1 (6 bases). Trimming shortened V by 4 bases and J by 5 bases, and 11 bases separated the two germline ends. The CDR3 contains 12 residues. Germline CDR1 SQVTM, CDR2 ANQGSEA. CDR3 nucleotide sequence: TGCAGCGTTGCTTCAGGGGAGGAGACCCAGTACTTC. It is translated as CSVASGEETQYF. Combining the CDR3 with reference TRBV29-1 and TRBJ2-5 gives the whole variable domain SAVISQKPSRDICQRGTSLTIQCQVDSQVTMMFWYRQQPGQSLTLIATANQGSEATYESGFVIDKFPISRPNLTFSTLTVSNMSPEDSSIYLCSVASGEETQYFGPGTRLLVL.

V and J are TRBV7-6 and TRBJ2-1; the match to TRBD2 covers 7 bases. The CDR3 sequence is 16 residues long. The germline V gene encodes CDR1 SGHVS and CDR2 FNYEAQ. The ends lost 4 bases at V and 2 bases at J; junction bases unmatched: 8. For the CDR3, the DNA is TGTGCCAGCAGCTCCCCGACGGGAGGAACCTACAATGAGCAGTTCTTC. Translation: CASSSPTGGTYNEQFF. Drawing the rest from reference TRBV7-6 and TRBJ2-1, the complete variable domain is GAGVSQSPRYKVTKRGQDVALRCDPISGHVSLYWYRQALGQGPEFLTYFNYEAQQDKSGLPNDRFSAERPEGSISTLTIQRTEQRDSAMYRCASSSPTGGTYNEQFFGPGTRLTVL.

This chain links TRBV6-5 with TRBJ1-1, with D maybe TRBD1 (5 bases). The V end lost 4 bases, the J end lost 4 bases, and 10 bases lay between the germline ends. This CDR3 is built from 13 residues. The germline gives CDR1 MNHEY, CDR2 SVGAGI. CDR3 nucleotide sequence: TGTGCCAGCAGTTCCACAGGTCGCACTGAAGCTTTCTTT. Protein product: CASSSTGRTEAFF.

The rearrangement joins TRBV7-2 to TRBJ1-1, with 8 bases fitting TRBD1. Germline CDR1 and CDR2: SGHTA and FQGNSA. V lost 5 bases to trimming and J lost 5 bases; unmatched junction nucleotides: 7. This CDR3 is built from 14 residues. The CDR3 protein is CASSVSRTGTEAFF. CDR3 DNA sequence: TGTGCCAGCAGCGTAAGCCGGACAGGGACTGAAGCTTTCTTT.

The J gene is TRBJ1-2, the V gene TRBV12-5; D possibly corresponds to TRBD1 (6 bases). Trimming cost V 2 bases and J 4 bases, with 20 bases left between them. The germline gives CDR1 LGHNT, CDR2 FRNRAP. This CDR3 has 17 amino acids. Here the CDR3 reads CASGLITGHIHLYGYTF. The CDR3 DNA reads TGTGCTAGTGGTTTGATTACGGGACACATCCACCTCTATGGCTACACCTTC.

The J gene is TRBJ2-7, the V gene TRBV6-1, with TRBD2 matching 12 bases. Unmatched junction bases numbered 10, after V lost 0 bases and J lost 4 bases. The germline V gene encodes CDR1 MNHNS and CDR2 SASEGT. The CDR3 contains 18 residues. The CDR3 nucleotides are TGTGCCAGCAGTGAAGCGGCGGGACTAGCGGGTGTCCTATACGAGCAGTACTTC. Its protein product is CASSEAAGLAGVLYEQYF.

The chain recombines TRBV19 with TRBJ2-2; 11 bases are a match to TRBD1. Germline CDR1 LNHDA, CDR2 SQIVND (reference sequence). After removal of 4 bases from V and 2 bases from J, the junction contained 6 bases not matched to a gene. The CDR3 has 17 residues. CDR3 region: CASSNAGTGGNTGELFF. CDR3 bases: TGTGCCAGTAGTAATGCCGGGACAGGGGGAAACACCGGGGAGCTGTTTTTT.

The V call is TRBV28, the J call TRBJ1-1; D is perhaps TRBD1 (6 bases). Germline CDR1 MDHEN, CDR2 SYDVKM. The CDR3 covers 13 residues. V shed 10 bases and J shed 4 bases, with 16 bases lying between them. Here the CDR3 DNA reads TGTGCCACCAAACTAGTGGGGGCCACTGAAGCTTTCTTT. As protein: CATKLVGATEAFF. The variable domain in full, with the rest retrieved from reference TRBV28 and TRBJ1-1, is DVKVTQSSRYLVKRTGEKVFLECVQDMDHENMFWYRQDPGLGLRLIYFSYDVKMKEKGDIPEGYSVSREKKERFSLILESASTNQTSMYLCATKLVGATEAFFGQGTRLTVV.

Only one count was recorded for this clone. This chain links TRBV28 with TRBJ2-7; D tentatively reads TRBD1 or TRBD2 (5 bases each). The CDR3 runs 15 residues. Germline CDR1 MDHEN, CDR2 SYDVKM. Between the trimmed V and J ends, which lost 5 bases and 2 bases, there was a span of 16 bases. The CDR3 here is CASSVYRGSAYEQYF. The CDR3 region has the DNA TGTGCCAGCAGTGTGTACCGGGGCTCGGCCTACGAGCAGTACTTC.

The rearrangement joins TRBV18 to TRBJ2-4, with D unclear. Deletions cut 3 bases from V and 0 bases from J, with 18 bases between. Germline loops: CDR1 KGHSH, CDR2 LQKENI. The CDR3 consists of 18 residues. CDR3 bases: TGTGCCAGCTCACCTGAGTTTTGTGCAGGCCTAGCCAAAAACATTCAGTACTTC. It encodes CASSPEFCAGLAKNIQYF.

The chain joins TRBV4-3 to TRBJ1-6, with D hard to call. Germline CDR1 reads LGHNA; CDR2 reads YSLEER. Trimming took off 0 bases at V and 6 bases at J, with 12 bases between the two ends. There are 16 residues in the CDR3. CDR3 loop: CASSQDQKHLNSPLHF. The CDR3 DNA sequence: TGCGCCAGCAGCCAAGATCAGAAACATCTTAATTCACCCCTCCACTTT.

The CDR3 DNA sequence: TGTGCCACCCGTAGAGGGGGCGGCACAGATACGCAGTATTTT. Translated, it gives CATRRGGGTDTQYF. This rearrangement joins TRBV6-5 to TRBJ2-3; the match to TRBD1 covers 7 bases. V lost 10 bases and J lost 1; bases outside the gene matches: 8. Germline CDR1 and CDR2: MNHEY and SVGAGI. The CDR3 length is 14 residues.

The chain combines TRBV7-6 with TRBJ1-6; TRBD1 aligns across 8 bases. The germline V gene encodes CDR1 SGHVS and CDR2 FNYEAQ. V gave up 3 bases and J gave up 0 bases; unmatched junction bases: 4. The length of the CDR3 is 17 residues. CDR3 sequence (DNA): TGTGCCAGCAGCTTCGTCACAGGGGGCTCCTATAATTCACCCCTCCACTTT. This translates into CASSFVTGGSYNSPLHF.

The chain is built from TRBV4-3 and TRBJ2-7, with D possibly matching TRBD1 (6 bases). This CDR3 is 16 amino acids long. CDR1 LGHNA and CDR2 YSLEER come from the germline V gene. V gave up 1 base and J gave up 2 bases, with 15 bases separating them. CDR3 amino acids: CASSQGRTAAPYEQYF. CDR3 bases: TGCGCCAGCAGCCAAGGACGGACAGCGGCTCCCTACGAGCAGTACTTC.

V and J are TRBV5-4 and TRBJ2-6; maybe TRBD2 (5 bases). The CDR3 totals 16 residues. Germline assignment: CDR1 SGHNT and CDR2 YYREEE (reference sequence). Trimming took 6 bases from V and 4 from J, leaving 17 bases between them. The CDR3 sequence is CASTTGGEVGANVLTF. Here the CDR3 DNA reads TGTGCCAGCACCACCGGAGGAGAGGTAGGGGCCAACGTCCTGACTTTC.

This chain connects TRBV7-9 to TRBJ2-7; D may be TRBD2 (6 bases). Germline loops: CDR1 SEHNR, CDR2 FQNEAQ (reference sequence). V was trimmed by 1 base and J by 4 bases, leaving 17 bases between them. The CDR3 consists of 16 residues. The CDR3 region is CASSLGPSEGPYEQYF. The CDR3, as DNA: TGTGCCAGCAGCTTAGGCCCTAGCGAAGGTCCATACGAGCAGTACTTC.

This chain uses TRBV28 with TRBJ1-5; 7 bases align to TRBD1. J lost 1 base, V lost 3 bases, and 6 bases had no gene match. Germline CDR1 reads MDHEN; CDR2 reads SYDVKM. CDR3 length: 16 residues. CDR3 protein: CASSFLTGESNQPQHF. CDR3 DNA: TGTGCCAGCAGTTTCCTCACAGGGGAAAGCAATCAGCCCCAGCATTTT.

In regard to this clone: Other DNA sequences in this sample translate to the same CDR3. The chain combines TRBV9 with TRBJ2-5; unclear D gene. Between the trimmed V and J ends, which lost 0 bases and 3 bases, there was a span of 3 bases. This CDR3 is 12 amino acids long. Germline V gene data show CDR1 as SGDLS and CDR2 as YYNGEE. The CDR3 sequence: CASSVGEETQYF. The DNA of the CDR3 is TGTGCCAGCAGCGTAGGTGAAGAGACCCAGTACTTC.

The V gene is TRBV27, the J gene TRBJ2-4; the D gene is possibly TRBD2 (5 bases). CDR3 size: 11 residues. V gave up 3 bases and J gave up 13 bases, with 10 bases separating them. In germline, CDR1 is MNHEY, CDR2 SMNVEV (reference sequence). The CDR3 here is CASSFGNRQYF. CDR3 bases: TGTGCCAGCAGTTTCGGGAACAGACAGTACTTC.

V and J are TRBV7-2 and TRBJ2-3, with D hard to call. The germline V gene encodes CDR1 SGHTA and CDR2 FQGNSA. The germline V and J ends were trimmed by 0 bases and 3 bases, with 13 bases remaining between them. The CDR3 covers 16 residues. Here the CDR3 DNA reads TGTGCCAGCAGCTTAGCAGAGTCACGAAGGACAGATACGCAGTATTTT. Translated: CASSLAESRRTDTQYF.

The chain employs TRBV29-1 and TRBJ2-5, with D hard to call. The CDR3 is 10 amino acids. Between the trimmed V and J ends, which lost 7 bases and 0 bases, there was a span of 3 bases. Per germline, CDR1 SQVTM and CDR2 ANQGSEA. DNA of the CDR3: TGCAGCGCGTACCAAGAGACCCAGTACTTC. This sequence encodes CSAYQETQYF.

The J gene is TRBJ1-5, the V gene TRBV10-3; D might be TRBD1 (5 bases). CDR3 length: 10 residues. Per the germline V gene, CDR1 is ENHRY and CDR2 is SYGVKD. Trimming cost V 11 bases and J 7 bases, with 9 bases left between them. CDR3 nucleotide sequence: TGTGCCGCGGGGGACCAGCCCCAGCATTTT. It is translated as CAAGDQPQHF.